This entry lists 10 T cell receptor beta chains sequenced from one sample in a study of OX40 agonist ivuxolimab in advanced cancers. Method: immunoSEQ multiplex PCR; TCRdb's copy keeps in-frame clones and lacks some. The sample holds roughly 58,000 clones, just under 85% seen once. Sequenced here: CD4+ or CD8+ T cells sorted from blood, sampled in a trial of the OX40 agonist ivuxolimab. The source is an adult with an advanced solid tumor such as melanoma, head and neck, liver or kidney cancer.

This clone has just a few counts. The chain employs TRBV18 and TRBJ2-1; 11 bases are shared with TRBD2. The CDR3 has 15 residues. Germline CDR1 and CDR2: KGHSH and LQKENI. Germline trimming cut 3 bases from V and 4 bases from J; bases unmatched to any gene: 2. In nucleotides, the CDR3 is TGTGCCAGCTCACCGACTAGCGGGGAGTACAATGAGCAGTTCTTC. As protein: CASSPTSGEYNEQFF.

This clone was seen just once. V gene TRBV5-6 combines with J gene TRBJ1-1; a possible D gene is TRBD1 (5 bases). The CDR3 length is 13 residues. CDR1 is SGHDT, CDR2 YYEEEE, per germline. The V and J ends lost 4 bases and 3 bases respectively, with 10 bases between them. This CDR3 reads CASSRWGDTEAFF. The CDR3 DNA reads TGTGCCAGCAGCCGTTGGGGGGACACTGAAGCTTTCTTT.

This chain uses TRBV10-3 with TRBJ2-3, with 10 nucleotides matching TRBD2. The CDR3 consists of 16 residues. The germline V gene has CDR1 ENHRY and CDR2 SYGVKD. With 2 bases clipped from V and 5 bases from J, the junction kept 7 bases outside the gene matches. The CDR3 here is CAISEPTAGGIDTQYF. As DNA, the CDR3 is TGTGCCATCAGTGAGCCGACAGCGGGAGGGATAGATACGCAGTATTTT.

This clone was recorded only once. This chain joins TRBV4-3 and TRBJ2-3; no definite D call. The V and J ends lost 4 bases and 7 bases respectively, with 12 bases between them. This CDR3 contains 13 residues. The germline gives CDR1 LGHNA, CDR2 YSLEER. The CDR3: CASSPTLGNTQYF. CDR3 nucleotides: TGCGCCAGCAGCCCGACTCTCGGAAATACGCAGTATTTT.

The chain joins TRBV7-6 to TRBJ2-1, with D maybe TRBD1 (5 bases). Germline V lookup: CDR1 SGHVS, CDR2 FNYEAQ. CDR3 length: 16 residues. The germline V and J ends were trimmed by 5 bases and 2 bases, with 16 bases remaining between them. The CDR3 DNA is TGTGCCAGCAGCCCCCGGGTGATGGGGCCCTACAATGAGCAGTTCTTC. Translation: CASSPRVMGPYNEQFF.

This clone was observed a handful of times. This rearrangement joins TRBV10-3 to TRBJ1-2; D is ambiguous. The CDR3 is 13 amino acids. Germline loops: CDR1 ENHRY, CDR2 SYGVKD. V was pared by 8 bases and J by 2 bases, with 12 bases between. DNA of the CDR3: TGTGCCATCCGTGCCGTCCCAAACTATGGCTACACCTTC. Amino acids: CAIRAVPNYGYTF.

This rearrangement joins TRBV7-2 to TRBJ1-6; TRBD1 is a possible D gene (5 bases). Trimming shortened V by 5 bases and J by 6 bases, and 14 bases separated the two germline ends. The CDR3 runs 15 residues. Germline V CDR1 and CDR2: SGHTA, FQGNSA. CDR3 nucleotide sequence: TGTGCCAGCAGCCACCCCGGGGCCCGTAATTCACCCCTCCACTTT. Protein: CASSHPGARNSPLHF.

V and J are TRBV30 and TRBJ1-1; TRBD1 might be the D (6 bases). V shed 3 bases and J shed 6 bases, with 14 bases lying between them. This CDR3 is built from 13 residues. Germline V gene lookup returns CDR1 GTSNPN and CDR2 SVGIG (reference sequence). In nucleotides, the CDR3 is TGTGCCTGGAGCGAAGGCGGGGGGCCTGAAGCTTTCTTT. Translation: CAWSEGGGPEAFF.

This clone came up once. The chain is built from TRBV9 and TRBJ2-3; the match to TRBD2 covers 9 bases. The CDR3 contains 16 residues. The germline CDR1 and CDR2 sequences are SGDLS and YYNGEE. The V and J ends lost 0 bases and 2 bases, in that order; junction bases with no gene match: 4. CDR3 nucleotide sequence: TGTGCCAGCAGCGTAGGACTAGCGGAGAACACAGATACGCAGTATTTT. Translated, it gives CASSVGLAENTDTQYF.

J is TRBJ2-7 and V is TRBV7-9, with a possible D match to TRBD2 (6 bases). V lost 5 bases and J lost 5, with 10 bases in between. CDR1 and CDR2 from the germline V gene are SEHNR and FQNEAQ (reference sequence). The CDR3 has 12 residues. The CDR3 region has the DNA TGTGCCAGCAGCACTAGCTTCCACGAGCAGTACTTC. It translates to CASSTSFHEQYF.